The 32 T cell receptor beta chains presented below share a single source sample, sequenced in a study of tumor and adjacent non-tumor tissue in lung cancer. This sample's RNA came from whole unsorted tissue. This non-tumor lung sample came from over 3 cm beyond the tumor edge. A modified ARM-PCR protocol with three rounds of nested PCR amplified TCRbeta. Each CDR3 protein is one row after TCRdb ran MiXCR on the multiplex PCR reads. The sample contains fewer than 100,000 distinct CDR3 sequences, 76% of which appear only once. Material: distant non-tumor lung tissue. These receptors all come from a woman aged 45 to 65 with non-small cell lung cancer.

Many counts were recorded for this clonotype. V is TRBV10-3 and J is TRBJ1-4, with D possibly being TRBD1 (6 bases). The CDR3 runs to 15 residues. Trimming removed 3 bases from V and 4 bases from J, with 12 bases in between. Looked up from germline, CDR1 is ENHRY and CDR2 is SYGVKD. In DNA, the CDR3 is TGTGCCATCAGTGAAAGACAGGACTATAATGAAAAACTGTTTTTT. Protein: CAISERQDYNEKLFF.

A word on this clonotype: Mismatch with germline at one junction end may stem from a read error. The V and J genes are TRBV7-9 and TRBJ1-1; 8 nucleotides line up with TRBD1. The CDR3 covers 14 residues. From germline, CDR1 is SEHNR and CDR2 FQNEAQ (reference sequence). Written as DNA, the CDR3 is TGTGCCAACAGCTTCGACAGGGGTGACACTGAAGCTCTCTTT. Translation: CANSFDRGDTEALF. Full variable domain (outside the CDR3, taken from reference TRBV7-9 and TRBJ1-1): DTGVSQNPRHKITKRGQNVTFRCDPISEHNRLYWYRQTLGQGPEFLTYFQNEAQLEKSRLLSDRFSAERPKGSFSTLEIQRTEQGDSAMYLCANSFDRGDTEALFGQGTRLTVV.

This clonotype was counted between two and nine times. The V call is TRBV6-5, the J call TRBJ1-1; 7 nucleotides agree with TRBD1. Looked up from germline, CDR1 is MNHEY and CDR2 is SVGAGI. This CDR3 contains 15 residues. J was trimmed by 3 bases and V by 6 bases; bases with no gene match: 10. This CDR3 is CASSPGTVGHTEAFF. CDR3 coding DNA: TGTGCCAGCAGCCCCGGGACAGTCGGTCACACTGAAGCTTTCTTT.

This clonotype was counted at least ten times. This rearrangement joins TRBV7-9 to TRBJ2-2; D gene ambiguous. Germline V gene sequence: CDR1 SEHNR, CDR2 FQNEAQ (reference sequence). This CDR3 has 13 amino acids. The V end lost 2 bases, the J end lost 5 bases, and 6 bases lay between the germline ends. The CDR3 spells CASSLMGTGELFF. CDR3 DNA: TGTGCCAGCAGCTTAATGGGAACCGGGGAGCTGTTTTTT. The variable domain in full, completed from reference TRBV7-9 and TRBJ2-2, reads DTGVSQNPRHKITKRGQNVTFRCDPISEHNRLYWYRQTLGQGPEFLTYFQNEAQLEKSRLLSDRFSAERPKGSFSTLEIQRTEQGDSAMYLCASSLMGTGELFFGEGSRLTVL.

Details on this clonotype: The junction does not match germline at one end; this may be a read error. J is TRBJ2-6 and V is TRBV10-3; 7 positions match TRBD2. This CDR3 has 18 amino acids. The germline gives CDR1 ENHRY, CDR2 SYGVKD. DNA for the CDR3: TGTGCCATCAGTGGGATAGCGGGCCCACTCTCCGGGGCCAGCGTCCTGACTTTC. The encoded protein is CAISGIAGPLSGASVLTF.

This clonotype is medium-sized (0.01 to 0.1%) by share. The chain joins TRBV4-2 to TRBJ1-4, with 7 bases matching TRBD1. This CDR3 is built from 16 residues. The V gene's germline CDR1 is LGHNA and CDR2 YNFKEQ. V lost 4 bases and J lost 3; bases outside the gene matches: 8. The CDR3 here is CASSPTPGQPNEKLFF. The CDR3, as DNA: TGTGCCAGCAGCCCAACACCGGGACAGCCTAATGAAAAACTGTTTTTT.

As for this clonotype: A read error may explain this, as a much larger clone is one base away. V usage is TRBV10-2 and J usage is TRBJ2-5, with D tentatively TRBD1 (6 bases). This CDR3 is built from 12 residues. V lost 7 bases, J lost 4 bases, and 10 bases lay in between. Germline V CDR1 and CDR2: WSHSY, SAAADI. The CDR3 region has the DNA TGCGCCAGCAATTTACAGGGAGAGACCCAGTACTTC. Encoded protein: CASNLQGETQYF.

The chain couples TRBV11-1 to TRBJ2-3; D gene ambiguous. This CDR3 is built from 16 residues. CDR1 is SGHAT and CDR2 is FQDESV in the germline V gene (reference sequence). Between the trimmed V and J ends, which lost 1 base and 6 bases, there was a span of 17 bases. The CDR3 loop reads CASSLVLGVLGDTQYF. Written as DNA, the CDR3 is TGTGCCAGCAGCTTAGTCCTTGGCGTACTCGGGGATACGCAGTATTTT.

This clonotype is labeled medium-sized. The chain employs TRBV6-1 and TRBJ1-2, with D uncertain. CDR3 length: 13 amino acids. V gave up 6 bases and J gave up 3 bases, with 11 bases separating them. Germline-derived CDR1 and CDR2 are MNHNS and SASEGT. CDR3 DNA: TGTGCCAGCAGGGCCAGGCCCTACTATGGCTACACCTTC. Translating gives CASRARPYYGYTF.

Points on this clonotype: A read error may account for a junction end that differs from germline. This chain joins TRBV11-2 and TRBJ1-1; D gene uncertain. CDR1 is SGHAT and CDR2 is FQNNGV in the germline V gene. The CDR3 is made up of 13 amino acids. The CDR3 nucleotides read TGTGCCACCAGCTTACAGCTGAACTCTGAAGCTTTCTTC. It is translated as CATSLQLNSEAFF.

The sample holds many counts of this clonotype. CDR3 amino acids: CASKLDTDTQYF. CDR3 nucleotide sequence: TGTGCCAGCAAACTAGACACAGATACGCAGTATTTT. The rearrangement uses TRBV6-1 and TRBJ2-3; D is possibly TRBD2 (5 bases). This CDR3 spans 12 amino acids. V was shortened by 7 bases and J by 2 bases, with 7 bases between the two germline ends. The germline gives CDR1 MNHNS, CDR2 SASEGT.

This clonotype was seen a handful of times. This chain links TRBV4-1 with TRBJ1-5; D ambiguous. The CDR3 contains 15 residues. Deletions cut 6 bases from V and 1 base from J, with 13 bases between. Germline loops: CDR1 MGHRA, CDR2 YSYEKL. CDR3 nucleotide sequence: TGCGCCAGCAGTCAAATGATAGCAAGCAATCAGCCCCAGCATTTT. It specifies CASSQMIASNQPQHF.

The CDR3 protein is CSAGPPGETDTQYF. Written as DNA, the CDR3 is TGCAGCGCTGGGCCACCCGGGGAGACTGATACGCAGTATTTT. The chain links TRBV29-1 to TRBJ2-3, with D maybe TRBD2 (5 bases). The V end was cut by 7 bases, the J end by 6 bases, with 20 bases between. The CDR3 is 14 amino acids. Per germline, CDR1 SQVTM and CDR2 ANQGSEA.

Regarding this clonotype: A single base separates this from a much larger clone, so it may be a read error. The J gene is TRBJ2-7, the V gene TRBV28; D is possibly TRBD2 (6 bases). CDR1 and CDR2 from the germline V gene are MDHEN and SYDVKM. The CDR3 loop spans 14 amino acids. Trimming took off 3 bases at V and 5 bases at J, with 14 bases between the two ends. CDR3 amino acids: CASSFPGTPHEQYF. DNA of the CDR3: TGTGCCAGCAGTTTCCCGGGGACTCCCCACGAGCAGTACTTC. The full variable domain, completed using reference TRBV28 and TRBJ2-7, is DVKVTQSSRYLVKRTGEKVFLECVQDMDHENMFWYRQDPGLGLRLIYFSYDVKMKEKGDIPEGYSVSREKKERFSLILESASTNQTSMYLCASSFPGTPHEQYFGPGTRLTVT.

Note on this clonotype: The junction departs from germline at one end; a sequencing error may be responsible. This chain connects TRBV6-6 to TRBJ2-1; maybe TRBD2 (5 bases). CDR3 length equals 13 residues. Germline assignment: CDR1 MNHNY and CDR2 SVGAGI (reference sequence). CDR3 in DNA: TGTGCCAGCGGTTCCCCTAGCTGGCATGAGCACTTCTTC. Its translation is CASGSPSWHEHFF.

This clonotype has at least ten counts. The chain is built from TRBV4-1 and TRBJ2-1; a possible D gene is TRBD2 (5 bases). V shed 4 bases and J shed 4 bases, with 11 bases lying between them. Germline loops: CDR1 MGHRA, CDR2 YSYEKL. The CDR3 has 14 amino acids. The CDR3 region is CASSPEPGYNEQFF. As DNA, the CDR3 is TGCGCCAGCAGCCCCGAGCCGGGGTACAATGAGCAGTTCTTC.

Worth noting for this clonotype: Germline is not matched at one junction end, which may reflect a read error. This chain uses TRBV6-2 or TRBV6-3 with TRBJ2-7; 7 bases agree with TRBD2. Germline CDR1 MNHEY, CDR2 SVGEGT. The CDR3 consists of 15 residues. CDR3 residues: CASSYVGLEGVEQYF. As DNA, the CDR3 is TGTGCCAGCAGTTACGTAGGACTAGAGGGAGTCGAGCAGTATTTC.

Notes on this clonotype: A read error may account for a junction end that differs from germline. The chain is built from TRBV5-4 and TRBJ2-7; perhaps TRBD1 as D (6 bases). The CDR3 is made up of 13 amino acids. Germline CDR1 is SGHNT and CDR2 is YYREEE (reference sequence). The CDR3 DNA reads TGTGCCAACAGCTTGGCGCCAAGGGGGACCGAGTACTTC. This translates into CANSLAPRGTEYF.

As regards this clonotype: Sequence at one end of the junction differs from germline and may be a read error. The V gene is TRBV12-3 or TRBV12-4, the J gene TRBJ2-1, with TRBD1 identical over 10 bases. The CDR3 runs to 14 residues. CDR3 nucleotides: TGTGCCAGCAGTTTATGGGACAGGGGCGATGAGCACTTCTTC. Translation: CASSLWDRGDEHFF.

In its sample, this clonotype was seen once. The junction and the germline gene differ at one end; a read error may be behind it. The chain links TRBV29-1 to TRBJ1-5; D is unresolved. This CDR3 is 13 amino acids long. Germline lookup yields CDR1 SQVTM and CDR2 ANQGSEA. As DNA, the CDR3 is TGCAGTGTTGTAGAGGGTGCGTCTCAGCCCCAGCATTTT. It encodes CSVVEGASQPQHF.

Regarding this clonotype: The junction differs from germline at one of its ends, possibly a read error. The V and J genes are TRBV12-3 or TRBV12-4 and TRBJ2-1, with TRBD2 identical over 8 bases. This CDR3 is 15 amino acids long. CDR3 DNA sequence: TGTGCCGGCAGTGCCGTGACTAGCGTTTACAATGAGCAGTTCTTC. Translation: CAGSAVTSVYNEQFF.

As to this clonotype: Since no conserved phenylalanine or tryptophan closes the CDR3, a read error is the likely cause. V gene TRBV12-3 or TRBV12-4 combines with J gene TRBJ2-7, with D possibly matching TRBD1 (6 bases). This CDR3 comprises 15 residues. V lost 5 bases and J lost 2, with 16 bases in between. The CDR3: CASSPPGQGTYEQYL. The CDR3 DNA sequence: TGTGCCAGCAGTCCTCCGGGACAAGGGACCTACGAGCAGTACCTC.

This chain connects TRBV14 to TRBJ2-3, with D maybe TRBD1 (5 bases). The CDR3 length is 18 residues. Per germline, CDR1 SGHDN and CDR2 FVKESK. Trimming took off 2 bases at V and 2 bases at J, with 20 bases between the two ends. The CDR3 nucleotides read TGTGCCAGCAGCCAAATGGGGCTTGGAGTCGCAGACACAGATACGCAGTATTTT. This codes for CASSQMGLGVADTDTQYF.

The sample holds a few counts of this clonotype. It may be a read error: a sequence one base away is much more abundant. The chain couples TRBV6-2 or TRBV6-3 to TRBJ2-5; unclear D gene. The V end was cut by 8 bases, the J end by 5 bases, with 15 bases between. Germline CDR1 MNHEY, CDR2 SVGEGT. The CDR3 is 13 residues long. CDR3 sequence (DNA): TGTGCCAGCGCGCTAGGGCATTTGGAGACCCAGTACTTC. It specifies CASALGHLETQYF.

As concerns this clonotype: The final CDR3 position lacks the conserved phenylalanine or tryptophan, pointing to a likely read error. The V call is TRBV5-5, the J call TRBJ2-3; D might be TRBD2 (5 bases). The CDR3 is 15 residues long. Germline V gives CDR1 SGHKS, CDR2 YYEKEE (reference sequence). Trimming stripped 0 bases from V and 4 bases from J, with 12 bases between. Written as DNA, the CDR3 is TGTGCCAGCAGCTTGGAAGGGCAGAGGGCAGATACGCAGTATGTC. This encodes CASSLEGQRADTQYV.

In regard to this clonotype: The conserved phenylalanine or tryptophan is not found at the CDR3 terminus, so this likely reflects a read error. This chain uses TRBV6-2 or TRBV6-3 with TRBJ2-1, with TRBD2 matching over 7 bases. The ends lost 10 bases at V and 5 bases at J; junction bases unmatched: 20. The CDR3 totals 17 residues. Germline V CDR1 and CDR2: MNHEY, SVGEGT. CDR3: CANSKGIALAVHNEQFL. The CDR3 DNA sequence: TGTGCCAACAGCAAAGGGATAGCGCTAGCGGTCCACAATGAGCAGTTCCTC.

This clonotype was picked up one time. A read error may account for a junction end that differs from germline. The chain uses TRBV12-3 or TRBV12-4 and TRBJ1-1; D not certain. The CDR3 runs to 17 residues. The CDR3 reads CASSHSPVLNINTEAFF. The CDR3 DNA sequence: TGTGCTAGCAGTCATTCCCCGGTACTGAACATAAACACTGAAGCCTTCTTT.

This clonotype was detected only once. Because the CDR3 is missing its conserved closing phenylalanine or tryptophan, this is likely a read error. V gene TRBV11-3 combines with J gene TRBJ1-5, with TRBD1 as a possible D gene (6 bases). The CDR3 is 15 residues long. Germline loops: CDR1 SGHNT, CDR2 YENEEA. The CDR3 nucleotides are TGTGCGAGCAGTCTCTCCTACAGGGGCAATCAGCCCCAGCATCTT. It yields the protein CASSLSYRGNQPQHL.

Concerning this clonotype: This may be a read error: a much more frequent sequence differs by one nucleotide. This chain links TRBV28 with TRBJ2-7, with D perhaps TRBD2 (5 bases). V was shortened by 2 bases and J by 0 bases, with 20 bases between the two germline ends. The CDR3 is 18 residues long. Germline CDR1 MDHEN, CDR2 SYDVKM. This chain's CDR3 is CASSLNTWESLLSYEQYF. The CDR3 coding sequence is TGTGCCAGCAGTTTAAATACGTGGGAGTCTTTACTCTCCTACGAGCAGTACTTC.

Notes on this clonotype: Its ends do not fully match the called genes, so a read error is possible. The chain recombines TRBV18 with TRBJ1-2; D is undetermined. The germline gives CDR1 KGHSH, CDR2 LQKENI. The CDR3 is 15 amino acids. CDR3: CASSPPRNSNYGHTF. The CDR3 region has the DNA TGTGCCAGCTCACCACCGAGGAATTCAAACTATGGCCACACCTTC.

The CDR3 DNA reads TGCGCCAGCAGCGAGGCCGGGACGGCTGCCTACTATAAGCAGTTCTTC. Amino acid sequence: CASSEAGTAAYYKQFF. The V and J genes are TRBV5-1 and TRBJ2-1; tentatively, D is TRBD1 or TRBD2 (5 bases each). There are 16 residues in the CDR3. CDR1 is SGHRS and CDR2 is YFSETQ in the germline V gene. Trimming removed 4 bases from V and 11 bases from J, with 25 bases in between.

Worth noting for this clonotype: The CDR3 does not close with the conserved phenylalanine or tryptophan, likely indicating a read error. DNA for the CDR3: TGCGCCACCAGCTTGGGGGACAGGGTAACCTACGAGCAGTACCTC. This codes for CATSLGDRVTYEQYL. The chain recombines TRBV5-1 with TRBJ2-7; 9 bases fit TRBD1. CDR1 is SGHRS, CDR2 YFSETQ, per germline. CDR3 length: 15 amino acids.